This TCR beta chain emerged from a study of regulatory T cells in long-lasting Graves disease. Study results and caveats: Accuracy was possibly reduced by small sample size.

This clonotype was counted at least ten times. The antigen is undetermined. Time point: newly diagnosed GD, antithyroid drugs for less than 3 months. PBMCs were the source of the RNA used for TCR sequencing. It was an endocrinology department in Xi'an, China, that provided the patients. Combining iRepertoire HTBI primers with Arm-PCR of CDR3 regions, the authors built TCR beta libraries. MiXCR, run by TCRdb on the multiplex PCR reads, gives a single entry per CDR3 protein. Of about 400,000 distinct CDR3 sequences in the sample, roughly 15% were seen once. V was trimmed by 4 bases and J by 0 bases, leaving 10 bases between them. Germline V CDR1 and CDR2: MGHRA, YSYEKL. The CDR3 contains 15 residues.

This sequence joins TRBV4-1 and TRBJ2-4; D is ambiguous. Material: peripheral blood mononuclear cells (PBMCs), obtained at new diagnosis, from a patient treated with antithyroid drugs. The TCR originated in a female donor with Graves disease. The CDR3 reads CASSPLAIAKNIQYF. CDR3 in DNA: TGCGCCAGCAGCCCCCTGGCCATAGCCAAAAACATTCAGTACTTC.